The T cell receptor beta chain under discussion was sequenced for a study of T-cell reconstitution after alpha-beta-depleted transplantation in children. This sample's TCRbeta library carried unique molecular identifier barcodes. Each CDR3 protein gets one entry after TCRdb re-called the PCR reads with MiXCR. The sample consists of some 350,000 distinct CDR3 sequences, about a sixth of them appearing once. Notes on the study in general: Reported findings indicate that, about two months after transplant, alpha-beta T cells came from several hundred expanded clones, which were derived from non-depleted graft cells. Newly made T cells mostly supplied T-cell counts and diversity one year after transplant.

With regard to this clonotype: Antigen: not known.

The sample in question was PBMCs, mostly from graft donor cells, obtained 360 days after TCRalphabeta/CD19-depleted stem cell transplant. The origin of this receptor is a male patient aged 2 to 10 who had a stem cell transplant for acute lymphoblastic leukemia, so the T cells may come from the graft donor.

The CDR3 protein is CASSRREGPPTGELFF. In DNA form, the CDR3 reads TGCGCCAGCAGCCGGCGGGAGGGCCCCCCCACCGGGGAGCTGTTTTTT. The chain has TRBV4-1 and TRBJ2-2; 9 positions agree with TRBD2. The CDR3 length is 16 residues. V gave up 4 bases and J gave up 4 bases; unmatched junction bases: 7. Germline V gene sequence: CDR1 MGHRA, CDR2 YSYEKL.